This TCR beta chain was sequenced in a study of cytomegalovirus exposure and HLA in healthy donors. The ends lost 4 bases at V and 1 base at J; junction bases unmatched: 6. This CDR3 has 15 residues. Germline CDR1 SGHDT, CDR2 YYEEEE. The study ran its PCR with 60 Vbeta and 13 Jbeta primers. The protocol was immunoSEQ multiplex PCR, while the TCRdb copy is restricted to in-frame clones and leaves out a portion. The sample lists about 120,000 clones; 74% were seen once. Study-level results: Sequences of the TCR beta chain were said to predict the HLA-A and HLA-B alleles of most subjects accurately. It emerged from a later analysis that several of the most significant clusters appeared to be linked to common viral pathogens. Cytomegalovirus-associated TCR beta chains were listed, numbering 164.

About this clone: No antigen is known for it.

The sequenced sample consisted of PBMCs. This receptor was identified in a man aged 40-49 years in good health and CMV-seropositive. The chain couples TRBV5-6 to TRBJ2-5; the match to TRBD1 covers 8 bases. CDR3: CASSKGQGGQETQYF. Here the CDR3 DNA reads TGTGCCAGCAGCAAAGGACAGGGAGGCCAAGAGACCCAGTACTTC. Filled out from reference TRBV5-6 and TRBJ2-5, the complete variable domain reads DAGVTQSPTHLIKTRGQQVTLRCSPKSGHDTVSWYQQALGQGPQFIFQYYEEEERQRGNFPDRFSGHQFPNYSSELNVNALLLGDSALYLCASSKGQGGQETQYFGPGTRLLVL.